This T cell receptor beta chain originates from a study of cytomegalovirus exposure and HLA in healthy donors. Study information: It was reported in a later analysis that the same platform had been used for the 120 validation repertoires as for the approximately 700 first-cohort repertoires.

Study results and limitations: Reports credit the classifier with highly specific, highly sensitive diagnosis of cytomegalovirus status.

The J segment lost 6 bases and the V segment lost 2 bases, leaving 6 bases of the junction unmatched. The CDR3 length is 14 residues. CDR1 is SGHTS and CDR2 is YDEGEE in the germline V gene. Clones were read by immunoSEQ multiplex PCR, and TCRdb kept only the in-frame ones, dropping some. This table holds around 180,000 clones, around 88% found once. With respect to this clone: What it binds is not known.

This clonotype originated in a woman between 18 and 29 years old in good health and CMV-seronegative. Material for sequencing was PBMCs. The V and J genes are TRBV5-8 and TRBJ2-7, with 9 bases fitting TRBD2. The CDR3 is CASSLVLAGTEQYF. The CDR3 DNA is TGTGCCAGCAGCTTAGTTCTAGCGGGGACCGAGCAGTACTTC.